This T cell receptor beta chain was profiled in a study of blood T cell repertoires in COVID-19. Across the whole study: The United States, Italy and Spain were the sources of the acute and convalescent COVID-19 samples. PBMCs, B-cell-depleted T cells, or T cells were the source of the cDNA or gDNA that made up the material.

V was clipped by 3 bases and J by 5 bases; unmatched bases: 7. CDR3 size: 16 residues. The V gene's germline CDR1 is ENHRY and CDR2 SYGVKD. Study processing details: Quantification of nucleated cells was approximated via reference gene primer amplification. TCRdb keeps only in-frame clones here, not all; method: immunoSEQ multiplex PCR. The V and J calls and the clone size are those of that table, but D and trimming were determined from the DNA. The sample comprises fewer than 120,000 clones, about 80% of which are singletons, and 3% to 4% rests with the top ten. The chain is built from TRBV10-3 and TRBJ2-2; 9 bases line up with TRBD1. Sequencing was carried out using peripheral blood. The sequence was collected from a woman of 80 years or more with acute or convalescent COVID-19. The chain's CDR3 is CAISDRDRGGTGELFF. CDR3 in DNA: TGTGCCATCAGTGACCGTGACAGGGGGGGAACCGGGGAGCTGTTTTTT.